This passage covers 2 T cell receptor beta chains from one sample sequenced in a study of shared clonotypes between healthy human individuals. Sequencing was performed with immunoSEQ multiplex PCR; in TCRdb, only in-frame clones are kept and a portion is missing. The table records over 2 million clones, about 94% of them present only once. The naive CD8 subset, CD45RO-negative cells positively selected for CCR7, excluded terminally differentiated effector memory CD45RA+ cells. Sample: naive CD8+ T cells sorted from blood. All receptors come from a man younger than 35 in good health.

This chain's CDR3 is CASSVETGSEYNSPLHF. DNA of the CDR3: TGTGCCAGCAGCGTAGAAACAGGTTCGGAATATAATTCACCCCTCCACTTT. J is TRBJ1-6 and V is TRBV9, with D tentatively TRBD1 (5 bases). Per the germline V gene, CDR1 is SGDLS and CDR2 is YYNGEE. There are 17 residues in the CDR3. The V and J ends lost 0 bases and 4 bases respectively, with 14 bases between them.

The rearrangement joins TRBV19 to TRBJ1-1; D gene unclear. The ends were cut back, 0 bases at V and 4 bases at J, with 12 bases in the middle. CDR3 length equals 15 residues. Germline loops: CDR1 LNHDA, CDR2 SQIVND (reference sequence). CDR3 protein: CASSIDLEESTEAFF. For the CDR3, the DNA is TGTGCCAGTAGTATAGATCTGGAGGAAAGCACTGAAGCTTTCTTT.